The subject of this entry is one T cell receptor (beta chain). V lost 2 bases, J lost 2 bases, and 15 bases stayed unmatched. Germline CDR1 and CDR2: SGHRS and YFSETQ. This CDR3 contains 19 residues. As handled by the study authors: Estimated nucleated cell counts came from reference gene primer amplification. Profiled with immunoSEQ multiplex PCR; TCRdb holds only in-frame clones, not every one. D and trimming come from the DNA, and the V and J calls and clone size come from that table. Seen here are around 90,000 clones, about nine tenths observed once, and the top ten hold roughly 15%. This entry is derived from a study of blood T cell repertoires in COVID-19. Study background: Samples taken during acute and convalescent COVID-19 were collected in the United States, Italy and Spain. PBMCs, B-cell-depleted T cells, or T cells provided the cDNA or gDNA that made up the material.

The genes are TRBV5-1 and TRBJ2-2, with 7 bases matching TRBD1. The receptor was isolated from a male donor with acute or convalescent COVID-19. The sample comprised peripheral blood. The CDR3 sequence is CASSLAFTTGYDNTGELFF. CDR3 bases: TGCGCCAGCAGCTTAGCCTTTACGACAGGGTACGACAACACCGGGGAGCTGTTTTTT.